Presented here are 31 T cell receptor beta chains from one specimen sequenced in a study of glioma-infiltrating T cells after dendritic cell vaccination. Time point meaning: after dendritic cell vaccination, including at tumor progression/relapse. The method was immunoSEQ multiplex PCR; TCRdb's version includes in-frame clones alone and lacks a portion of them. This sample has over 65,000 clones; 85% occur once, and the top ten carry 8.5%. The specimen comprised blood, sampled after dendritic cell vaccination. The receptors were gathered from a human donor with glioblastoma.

CDR3 nucleotide sequence: TGCGCCAGCAGCTTGCAGACAGGGAATGATGAGCAGTTCTTC. As protein: CASSLQTGNDEQFF. J is TRBJ2-1 and V is TRBV5-1; TRBD1 aligns across 7 bases. The V segment lost 1 base and the J segment 8 bases; nucleotides outside the gene matches: 6. This CDR3 spans 14 amino acids. CDR1 SGHRS and CDR2 YFSETQ come from the germline V gene.

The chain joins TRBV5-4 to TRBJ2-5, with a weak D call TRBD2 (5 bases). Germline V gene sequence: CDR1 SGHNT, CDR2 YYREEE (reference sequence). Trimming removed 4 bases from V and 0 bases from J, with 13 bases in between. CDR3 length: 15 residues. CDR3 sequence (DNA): TGTGCCAGCAGCATGTACGACGGGAACCAAGAGACCCAGTACTTC. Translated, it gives CASSMYDGNQETQYF.

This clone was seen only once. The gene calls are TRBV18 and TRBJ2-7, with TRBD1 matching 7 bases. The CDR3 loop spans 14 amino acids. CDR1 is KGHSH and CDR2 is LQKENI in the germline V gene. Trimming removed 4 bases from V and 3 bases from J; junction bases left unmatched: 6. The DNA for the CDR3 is TGTGCCAGCTCACAAAGACAGGGAGTCTACGAGCAGTACTTC. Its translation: CASSQRQGVYEQYF.

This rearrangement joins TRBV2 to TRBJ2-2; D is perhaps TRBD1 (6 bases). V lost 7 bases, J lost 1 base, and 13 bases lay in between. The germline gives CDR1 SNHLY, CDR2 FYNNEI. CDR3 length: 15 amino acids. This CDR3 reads CASTADRWNTGELFF. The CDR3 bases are TGTGCCAGCACCGCTGACAGGTGGAACACCGGGGAGCTGTTTTTT.

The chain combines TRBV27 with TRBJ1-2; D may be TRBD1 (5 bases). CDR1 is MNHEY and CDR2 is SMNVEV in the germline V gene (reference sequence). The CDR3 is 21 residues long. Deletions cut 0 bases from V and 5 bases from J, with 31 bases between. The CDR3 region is CASSLSMFWDPYSGTRYGYTF. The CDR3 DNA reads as TGTGCCAGCAGTTTATCGATGTTCTGGGACCCCTACTCAGGGACTAGGTATGGCTACACCTTC.

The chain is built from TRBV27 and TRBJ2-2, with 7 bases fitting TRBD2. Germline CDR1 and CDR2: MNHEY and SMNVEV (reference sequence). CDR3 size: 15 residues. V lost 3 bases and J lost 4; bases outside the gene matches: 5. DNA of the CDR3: TGTGCCAGCAGTTTGGGGGGGTTTGGCACCGGGGAGCTGTTTTTT. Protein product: CASSLGGFGTGELFF.

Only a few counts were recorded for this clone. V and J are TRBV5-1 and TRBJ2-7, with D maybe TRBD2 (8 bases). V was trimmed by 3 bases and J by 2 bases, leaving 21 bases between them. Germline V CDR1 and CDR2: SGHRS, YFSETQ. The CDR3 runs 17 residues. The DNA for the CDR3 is TGCGCCAGCAGCTCACAGCGGGGGACAGTTATGACCTACGAGCAGTACTTC. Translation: CASSSQRGTVMTYEQYF.

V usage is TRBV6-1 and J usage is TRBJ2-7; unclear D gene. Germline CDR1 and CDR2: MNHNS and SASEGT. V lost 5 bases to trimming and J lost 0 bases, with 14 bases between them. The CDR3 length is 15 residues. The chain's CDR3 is CASSPPVRRSYEQYF. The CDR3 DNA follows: TGTGCCAGCAGTCCCCCGGTGCGTCGCTCCTACGAGCAGTACTTC.

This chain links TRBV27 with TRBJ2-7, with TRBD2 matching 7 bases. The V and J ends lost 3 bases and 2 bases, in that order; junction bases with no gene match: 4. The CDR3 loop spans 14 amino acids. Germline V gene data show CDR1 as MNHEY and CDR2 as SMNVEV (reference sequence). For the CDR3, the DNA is TGTGCCAGCAGTTTGGGCGGGGGTACCTACGAGCAGTACTTC. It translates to CASSLGGGTYEQYF.

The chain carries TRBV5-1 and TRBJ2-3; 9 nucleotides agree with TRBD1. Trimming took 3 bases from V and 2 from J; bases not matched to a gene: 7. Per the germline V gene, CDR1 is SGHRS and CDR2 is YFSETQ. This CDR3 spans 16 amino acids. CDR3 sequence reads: CASSSTGTGPTDTQYF. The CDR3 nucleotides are TGCGCCAGCAGCTCGACCGGGACAGGGCCCACAGATACGCAGTATTTT.

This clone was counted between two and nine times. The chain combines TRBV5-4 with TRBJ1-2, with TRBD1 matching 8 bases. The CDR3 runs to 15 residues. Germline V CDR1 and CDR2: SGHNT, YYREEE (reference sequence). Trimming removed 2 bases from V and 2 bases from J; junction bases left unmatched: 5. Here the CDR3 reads CASSLWTGPNYGYTF. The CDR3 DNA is TGTGCCAGCAGCTTATGGACAGGGCCAAACTATGGCTACACCTTC.

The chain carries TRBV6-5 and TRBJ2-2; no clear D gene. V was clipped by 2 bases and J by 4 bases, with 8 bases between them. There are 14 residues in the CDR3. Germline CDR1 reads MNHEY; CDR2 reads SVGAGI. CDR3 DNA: TGTGCCAGCAGTTACAAGCCCGGCACCGGGGAGCTGTTTTTT. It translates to CASSYKPGTGELFF.

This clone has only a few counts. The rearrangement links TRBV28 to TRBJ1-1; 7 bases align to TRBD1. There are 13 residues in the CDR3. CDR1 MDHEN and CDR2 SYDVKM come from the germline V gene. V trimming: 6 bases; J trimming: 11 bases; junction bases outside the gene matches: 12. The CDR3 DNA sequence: TGTGCCAGCAGCACTCCCGCGACAGGGATGGCTTTCTTT. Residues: CASSTPATGMAFF. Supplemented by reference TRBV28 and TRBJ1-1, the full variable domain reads DVKVTQSSRYLVKRTGEKVFLECVQDMDHENMFWYRQDPGLGLRLIYFSYDVKMKEKGDIPEGYSVSREKKERFSLILESASTNQTSMYLCASSTPATGMAFFGQGTRLTVV.

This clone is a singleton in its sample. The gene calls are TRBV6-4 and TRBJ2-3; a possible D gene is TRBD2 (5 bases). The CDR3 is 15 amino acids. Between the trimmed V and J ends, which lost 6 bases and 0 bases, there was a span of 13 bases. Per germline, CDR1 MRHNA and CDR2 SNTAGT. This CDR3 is CASSPNRGSTDTQYF. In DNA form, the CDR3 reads TGTGCCAGCAGCCCAAACCGAGGGAGCACAGATACGCAGTATTTT.

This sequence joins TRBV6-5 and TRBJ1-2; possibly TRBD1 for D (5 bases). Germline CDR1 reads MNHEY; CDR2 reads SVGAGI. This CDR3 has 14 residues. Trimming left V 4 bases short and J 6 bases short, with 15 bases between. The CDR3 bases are TGTGCCAGCAGTTCGTCAGGGCGCATTGATGGCTACACCTTC. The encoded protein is CASSSSGRIDGYTF.

In nucleotides, the CDR3 is TGTGCCAGCAGCCTTAGCGGGAGTCTGAACGAGCAGTACTTC. Its protein is CASSLSGSLNEQYF. The chain links TRBV7-2 to TRBJ2-7, with TRBD2 matching over 9 bases. The CDR3 runs 14 residues. Unmatched junction bases numbered 7, after V lost 5 bases and J lost 5 bases. Germline V gene lookup returns CDR1 SGHTA and CDR2 FQGNSA.

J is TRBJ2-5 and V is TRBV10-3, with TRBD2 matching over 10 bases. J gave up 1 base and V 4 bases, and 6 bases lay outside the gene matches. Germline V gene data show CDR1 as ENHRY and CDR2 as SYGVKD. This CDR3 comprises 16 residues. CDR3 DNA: TGTGCCATCAGTGGGGGAGCGGGGGGGCCCCAAGAGACCCAGTACTTC. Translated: CAISGGAGGPQETQYF.

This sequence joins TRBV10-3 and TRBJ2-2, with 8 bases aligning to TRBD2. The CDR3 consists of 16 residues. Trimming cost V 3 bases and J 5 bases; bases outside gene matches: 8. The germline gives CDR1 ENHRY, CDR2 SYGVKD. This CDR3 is CAISDFGRGETGELFF. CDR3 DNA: TGTGCCATCAGTGACTTTGGGCGGGGGGAGACCGGGGAGCTGTTTTTT.

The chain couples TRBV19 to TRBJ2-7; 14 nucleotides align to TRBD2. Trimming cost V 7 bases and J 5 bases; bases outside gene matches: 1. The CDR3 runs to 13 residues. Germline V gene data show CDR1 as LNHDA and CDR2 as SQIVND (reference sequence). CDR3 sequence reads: CASKGLAGDEQYF. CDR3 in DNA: TGTGCCAGTAAGGGACTAGCGGGAGACGAGCAGTACTTC.

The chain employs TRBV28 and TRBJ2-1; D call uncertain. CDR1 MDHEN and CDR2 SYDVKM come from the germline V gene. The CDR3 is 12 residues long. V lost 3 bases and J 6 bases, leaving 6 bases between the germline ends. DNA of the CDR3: TGTGCCAGCAGTTTCGCTAGCAATGAGCAGTTCTTC. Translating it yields CASSFASNEQFF.

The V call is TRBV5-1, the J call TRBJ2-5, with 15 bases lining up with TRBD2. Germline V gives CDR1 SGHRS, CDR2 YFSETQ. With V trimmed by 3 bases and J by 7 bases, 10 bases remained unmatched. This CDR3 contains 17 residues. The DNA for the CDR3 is TGCGCCAGCAGCTCATCCGGGACTAGCGGGGGGATTGGGACCCAGTACTTC. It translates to CASSSSGTSGGIGTQYF.

The CDR3 is CASSPRGLAGGLISYEQYF. CDR3 bases: TGTGCCAGCTCACCGCGCGGACTAGCGGGAGGTTTGATCTCCTACGAGCAGTACTTC. The chain carries TRBV18 and TRBJ2-7, with TRBD2 matching 14 bases. The junction had 10 bases not matched to a gene; V was cut back by 3 bases and J by 0 bases. Germline V CDR1 and CDR2: KGHSH, LQKENI. The CDR3 is made up of 19 amino acids.

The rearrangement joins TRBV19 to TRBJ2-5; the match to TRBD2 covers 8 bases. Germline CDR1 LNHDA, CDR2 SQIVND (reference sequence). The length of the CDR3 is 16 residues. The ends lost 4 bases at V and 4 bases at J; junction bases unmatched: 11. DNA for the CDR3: TGTGCCAGTAGTACTTCACTAGCGGCATTAGGAGAGACCCAGTACTTC. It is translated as CASSTSLAALGETQYF.

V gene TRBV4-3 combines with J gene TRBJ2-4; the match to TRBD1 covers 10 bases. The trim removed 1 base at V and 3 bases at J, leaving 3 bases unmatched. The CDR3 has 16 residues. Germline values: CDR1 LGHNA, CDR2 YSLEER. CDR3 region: CASSQGQGADKNIQYF. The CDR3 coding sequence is TGCGCCAGCAGCCAAGGACAGGGGGCTGACAAAAACATTCAGTACTTC.

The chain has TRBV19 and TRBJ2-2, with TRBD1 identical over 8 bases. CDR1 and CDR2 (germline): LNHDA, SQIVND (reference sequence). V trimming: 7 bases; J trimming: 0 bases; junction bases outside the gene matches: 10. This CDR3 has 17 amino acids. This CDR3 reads CASTHAGGRANTGELFF. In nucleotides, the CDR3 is TGTGCCAGTACCCATGCAGGGGGCCGGGCGAACACCGGGGAGCTGTTTTTT. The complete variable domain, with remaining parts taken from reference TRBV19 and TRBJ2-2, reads DGGITQSPKYLFRKEGQNVTLSCEQNLNHDAMYWYRQDPGQGLRLIYYSQIVNDFQKGDIAEGYSVSREKKESFPLTVTSAQKNPTAFYLCASTHAGGRANTGELFFGEGSRLTVL.

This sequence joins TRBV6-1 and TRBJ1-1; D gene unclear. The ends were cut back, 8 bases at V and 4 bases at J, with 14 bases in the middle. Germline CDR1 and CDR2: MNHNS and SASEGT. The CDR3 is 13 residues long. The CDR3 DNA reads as TGTGCCAGCTTCTACCGTACGGGCACTGAAGCTTTCTTT. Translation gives CASFYRTGTEAFF.

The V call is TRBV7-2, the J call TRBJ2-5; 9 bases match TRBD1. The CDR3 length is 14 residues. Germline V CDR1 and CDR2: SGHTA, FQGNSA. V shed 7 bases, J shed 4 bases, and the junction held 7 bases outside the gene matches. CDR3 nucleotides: TGTGCCAGCAACCGGGACAGGGAATCAGAGACCCAGTACTTC. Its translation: CASNRDRESETQYF.

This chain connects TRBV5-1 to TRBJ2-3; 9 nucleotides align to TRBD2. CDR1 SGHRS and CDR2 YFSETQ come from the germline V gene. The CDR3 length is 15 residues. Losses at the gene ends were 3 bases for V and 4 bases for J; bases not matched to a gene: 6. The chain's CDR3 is CASSSGLAESDTQYF. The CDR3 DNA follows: TGCGCCAGCAGCTCGGGACTAGCAGAATCAGATACGCAGTATTTT. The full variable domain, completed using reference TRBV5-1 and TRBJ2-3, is KAGVTQTPRYLIKTRGQQVTLSCSPISGHRSVSWYQQTPGQGLQFLFEYFSETQRNKGNFPGRFSGRQFSNSRSEMNVSTLELGDSALYLCASSSGLAESDTQYFGPGTRLTVL.

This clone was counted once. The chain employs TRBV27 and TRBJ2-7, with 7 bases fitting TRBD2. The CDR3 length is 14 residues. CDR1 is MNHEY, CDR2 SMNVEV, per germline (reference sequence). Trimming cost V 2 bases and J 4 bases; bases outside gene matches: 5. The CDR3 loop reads CASSLEGGPYEQYF. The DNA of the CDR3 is TGTGCCAGCAGTTTAGAGGGAGGGCCGTACGAGCAGTACTTC.

The CDR3 coding sequence is TGCAGCGTTGCTGGACTAGGTCCTACAGATACGCAGTATTTT. Its protein is CSVAGLGPTDTQYF. The rearrangement uses TRBV29-1 and TRBJ2-3, with 7 positions matching TRBD2. The CDR3 runs 14 residues. J gave up 3 bases and V 4 bases, and 7 bases lay outside the gene matches. Germline CDR1 and CDR2: SQVTM and ANQGSEA.

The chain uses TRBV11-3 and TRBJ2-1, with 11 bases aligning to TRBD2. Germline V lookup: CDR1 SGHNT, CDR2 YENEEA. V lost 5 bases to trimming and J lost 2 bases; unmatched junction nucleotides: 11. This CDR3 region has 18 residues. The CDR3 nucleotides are TGTGCCAGCAGCCTCGGCCCATTAGCGGGAGGGCCCTACAATGAGCAGTTCTTC. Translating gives CASSLGPLAGGPYNEQFF.